This TCR beta chain originates from a study of cytomegalovirus exposure and HLA in healthy donors. Study observations and caveats: Presence/absence analyses assumed roughly uniform sequencing depth across donors, which may not hold. TCR association rates varied by HLA locus in a later analysis, with DRB1 highest and HLA-C lowest.

In germline, CDR1 is SGHNT, CDR2 YENEEA. The CDR3 runs 8 residues. Though nominally healthy at sampling, donors likely had unrecorded immune exposures. Points on this clone: Its cognate antigen is unknown.

60 Vbeta and 13 Jbeta primers were used in PCR. Method: immunoSEQ multiplex PCR; TCRdb's copy keeps in-frame clones and lacks some. In the table there are 160,000 or so clones, about three quarters of which are singletons. This sequence originates from a woman aged 35 to 49 in good health and CMV-seropositive. The J gene is TRBJ2-5, the V gene TRBV11-3; no clear D. The specimen sequenced was PBMCs. The chain's CDR3 is CARETQYF. In DNA, the CDR3 is TGTGCGAGGGAGACCCAGTACTTC.